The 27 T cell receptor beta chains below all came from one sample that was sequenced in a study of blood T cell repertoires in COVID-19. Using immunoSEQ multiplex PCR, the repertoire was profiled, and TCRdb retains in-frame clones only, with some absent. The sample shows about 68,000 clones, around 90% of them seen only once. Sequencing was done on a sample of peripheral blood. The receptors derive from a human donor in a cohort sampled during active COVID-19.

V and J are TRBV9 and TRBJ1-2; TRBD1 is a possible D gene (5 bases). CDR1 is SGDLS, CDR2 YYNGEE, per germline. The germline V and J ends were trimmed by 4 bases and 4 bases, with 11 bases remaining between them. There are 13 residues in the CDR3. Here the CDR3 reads CASSNGGSYGYTF. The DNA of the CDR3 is TGTGCCAGCAGCAACGGGGGGAGCTATGGCTACACCTTC.

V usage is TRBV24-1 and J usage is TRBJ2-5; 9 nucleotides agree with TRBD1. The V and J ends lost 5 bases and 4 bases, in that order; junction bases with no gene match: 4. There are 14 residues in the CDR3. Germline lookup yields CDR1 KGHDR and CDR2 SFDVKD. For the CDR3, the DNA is TGTGCCACCAGTGGTTGGGGACAGGGAGAGACCCAGTACTTC. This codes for CATSGWGQGETQYF.

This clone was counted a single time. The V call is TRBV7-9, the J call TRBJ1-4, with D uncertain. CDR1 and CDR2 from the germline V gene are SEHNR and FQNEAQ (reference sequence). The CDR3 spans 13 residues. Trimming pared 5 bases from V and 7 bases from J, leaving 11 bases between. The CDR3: CASSEGLGEKLFF. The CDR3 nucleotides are TGTGCCAGCAGCGAGGGTTTGGGTGAAAAACTGTTTTTT.

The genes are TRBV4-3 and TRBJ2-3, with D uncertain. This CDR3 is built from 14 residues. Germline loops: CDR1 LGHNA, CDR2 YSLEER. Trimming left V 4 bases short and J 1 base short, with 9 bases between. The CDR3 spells CASSRRLGTDTQYF. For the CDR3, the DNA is TGCGCCAGCAGCCGCCGACTGGGCACAGATACGCAGTATTTT.

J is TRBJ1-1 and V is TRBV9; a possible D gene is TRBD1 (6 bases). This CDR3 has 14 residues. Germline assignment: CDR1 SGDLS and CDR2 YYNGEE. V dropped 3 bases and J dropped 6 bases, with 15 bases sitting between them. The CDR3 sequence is CASSGTGIRAEAFF. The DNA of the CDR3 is TGTGCCAGCAGCGGCACAGGGATCCGCGCTGAAGCTTTCTTT.

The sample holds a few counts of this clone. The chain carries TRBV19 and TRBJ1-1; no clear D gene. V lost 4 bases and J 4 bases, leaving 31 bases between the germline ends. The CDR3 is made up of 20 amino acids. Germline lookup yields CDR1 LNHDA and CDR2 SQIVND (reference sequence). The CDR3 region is CASSTTSVIGGRGKSTEAFF. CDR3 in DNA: TGTGCCAGTAGTACAACCTCTGTCATCGGAGGTCGGGGAAAATCCACTGAAGCTTTCTTT.

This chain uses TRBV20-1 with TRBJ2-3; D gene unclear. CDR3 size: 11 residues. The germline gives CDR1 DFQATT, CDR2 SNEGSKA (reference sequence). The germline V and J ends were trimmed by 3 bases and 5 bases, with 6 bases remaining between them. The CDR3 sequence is CSARLLDTQYF. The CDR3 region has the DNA TGCAGTGCTAGGTTATTAGATACGCAGTATTTT.

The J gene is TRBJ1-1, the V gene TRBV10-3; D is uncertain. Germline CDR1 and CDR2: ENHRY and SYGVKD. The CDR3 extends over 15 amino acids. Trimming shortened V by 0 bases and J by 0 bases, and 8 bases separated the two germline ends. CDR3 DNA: TGTGCCATCAGTGAGTCATTAATAATGAACACTGAAGCTTTCTTT. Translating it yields CAISESLIMNTEAFF.

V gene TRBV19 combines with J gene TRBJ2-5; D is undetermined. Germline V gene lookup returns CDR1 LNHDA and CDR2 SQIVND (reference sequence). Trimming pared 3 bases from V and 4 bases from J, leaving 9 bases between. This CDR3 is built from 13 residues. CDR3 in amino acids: CASSMRSAETQYF. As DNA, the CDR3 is TGTGCCAGTAGTATGAGGAGCGCAGAGACCCAGTACTTC.

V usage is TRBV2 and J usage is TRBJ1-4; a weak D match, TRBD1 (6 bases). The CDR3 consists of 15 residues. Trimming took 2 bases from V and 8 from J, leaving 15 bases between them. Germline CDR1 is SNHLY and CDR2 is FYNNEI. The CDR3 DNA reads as TGTGCCAGCAGTGAATCGGGGGGCAGAATCGAAAAACTGTTTTTT. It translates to CASSESGGRIEKLFF. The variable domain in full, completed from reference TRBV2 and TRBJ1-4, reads EPEVTQTPSHQVTQMGQEVILRCVPISNHLYFYWYRQILGQKVEFLVSFYNNEISEKSEIFDDQFSVERPDGSNFTLKIRSTKLEDSAMYFCASSESGGRIEKLFFGSGTQLSVL.

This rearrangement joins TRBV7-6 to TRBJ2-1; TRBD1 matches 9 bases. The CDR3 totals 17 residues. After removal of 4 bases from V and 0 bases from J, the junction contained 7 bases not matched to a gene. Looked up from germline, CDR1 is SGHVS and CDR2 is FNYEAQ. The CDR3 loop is CASSYRDRGSSYNEQFF. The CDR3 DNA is TGTGCCAGCAGCTACCGAGACAGGGGGAGCTCCTACAATGAGCAGTTCTTC.

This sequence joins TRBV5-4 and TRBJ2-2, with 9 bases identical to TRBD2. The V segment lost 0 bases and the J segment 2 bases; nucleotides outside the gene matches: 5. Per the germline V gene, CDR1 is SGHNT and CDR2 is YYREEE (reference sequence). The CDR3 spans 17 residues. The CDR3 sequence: CASSLVRGGGNTGELFF. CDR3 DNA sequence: TGTGCCAGCAGCTTGGTTCGCGGGGGGGGCAACACCGGGGAGCTGTTTTTT.

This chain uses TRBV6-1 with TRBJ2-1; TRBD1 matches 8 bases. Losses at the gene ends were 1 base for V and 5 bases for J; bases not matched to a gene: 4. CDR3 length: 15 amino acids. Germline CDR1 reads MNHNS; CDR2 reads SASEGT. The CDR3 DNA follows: TGTGCCAGCAGTGAAGGACAGGGGCCCAACAATGAGCAGTTCTTC. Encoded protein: CASSEGQGPNNEQFF.

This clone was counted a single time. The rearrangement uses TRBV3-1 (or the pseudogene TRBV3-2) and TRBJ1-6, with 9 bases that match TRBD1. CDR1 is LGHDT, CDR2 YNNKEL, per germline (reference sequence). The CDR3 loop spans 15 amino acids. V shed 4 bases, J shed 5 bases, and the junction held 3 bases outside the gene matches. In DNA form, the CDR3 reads TGTGCCAGCAGCCTAAGGACAGGGGATAATTCACCCCTCCACTTT. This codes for CASSLRTGDNSPLHF.

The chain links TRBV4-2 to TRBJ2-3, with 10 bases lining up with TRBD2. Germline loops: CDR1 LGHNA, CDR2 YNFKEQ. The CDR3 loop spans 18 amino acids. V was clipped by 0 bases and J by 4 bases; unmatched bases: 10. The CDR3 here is CASSQDVGTSDPADTQYF. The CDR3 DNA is TGTGCCAGCAGCCAAGATGTGGGGACTAGCGACCCGGCAGATACGCAGTATTTT.

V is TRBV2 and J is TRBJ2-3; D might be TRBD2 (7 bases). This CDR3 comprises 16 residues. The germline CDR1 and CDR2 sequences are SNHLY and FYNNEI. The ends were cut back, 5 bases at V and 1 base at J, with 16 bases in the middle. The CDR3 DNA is TGTGCCAGCAGTAGCCCGCGGGGGCAGGGCACAGATACGCAGTATTTT. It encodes CASSSPRGQGTDTQYF.

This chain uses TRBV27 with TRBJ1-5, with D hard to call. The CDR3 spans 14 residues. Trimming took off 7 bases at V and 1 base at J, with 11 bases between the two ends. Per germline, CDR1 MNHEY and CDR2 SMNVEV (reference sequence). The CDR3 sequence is CASIVSGSNQPQHF. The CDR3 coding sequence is TGTGCCAGCATCGTATCGGGGAGCAATCAGCCCCAGCATTTT.

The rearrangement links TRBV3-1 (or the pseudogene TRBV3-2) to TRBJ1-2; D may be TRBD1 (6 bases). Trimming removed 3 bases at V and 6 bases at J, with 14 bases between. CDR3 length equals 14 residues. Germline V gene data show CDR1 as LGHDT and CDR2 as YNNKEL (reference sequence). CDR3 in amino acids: CASSHDTGYHGYTF. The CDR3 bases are TGTGCCAGCAGCCATGACACAGGGTATCATGGCTACACCTTC.

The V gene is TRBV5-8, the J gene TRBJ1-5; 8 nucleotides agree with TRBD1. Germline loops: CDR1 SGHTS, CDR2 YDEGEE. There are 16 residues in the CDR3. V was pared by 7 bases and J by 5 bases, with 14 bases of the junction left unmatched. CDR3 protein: CASRPGTGVFDQPQHF. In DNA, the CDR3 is TGTGCCAGCCGTCCCGGGACAGGAGTCTTTGATCAGCCCCAGCATTTT.

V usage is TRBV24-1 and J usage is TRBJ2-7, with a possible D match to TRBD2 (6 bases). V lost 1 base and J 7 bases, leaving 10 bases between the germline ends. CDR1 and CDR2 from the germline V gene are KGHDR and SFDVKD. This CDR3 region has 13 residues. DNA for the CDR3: TGTGCCACCAGTGATTTTTTCGGGGGAGAGCAGTACTTC. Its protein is CATSDFFGGEQYF.

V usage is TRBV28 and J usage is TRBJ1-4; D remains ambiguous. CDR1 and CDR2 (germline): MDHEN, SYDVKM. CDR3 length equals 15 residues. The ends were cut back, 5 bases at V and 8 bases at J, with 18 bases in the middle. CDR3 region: CASSPSPSRWEKLFF. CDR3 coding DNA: TGTGCCAGCAGTCCGTCCCCCAGCAGGTGGGAAAAACTGTTTTTT.

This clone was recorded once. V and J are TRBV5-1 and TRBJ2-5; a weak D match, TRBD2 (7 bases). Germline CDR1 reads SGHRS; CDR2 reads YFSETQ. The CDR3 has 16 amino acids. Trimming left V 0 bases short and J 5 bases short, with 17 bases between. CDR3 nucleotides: TGCGCCAGCAGCTTGGCGGGGGGCGGCGGTGGGGAGACCCAGTACTTC. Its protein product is CASSLAGGGGGETQYF.

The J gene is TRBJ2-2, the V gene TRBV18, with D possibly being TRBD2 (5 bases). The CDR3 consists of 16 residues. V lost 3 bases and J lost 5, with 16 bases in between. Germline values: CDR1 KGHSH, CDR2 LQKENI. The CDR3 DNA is TGTGCCAGCTCACCTCTGGTGGGCCGCGGGACCGGGGAGCTGTTTTTT. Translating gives CASSPLVGRGTGELFF.

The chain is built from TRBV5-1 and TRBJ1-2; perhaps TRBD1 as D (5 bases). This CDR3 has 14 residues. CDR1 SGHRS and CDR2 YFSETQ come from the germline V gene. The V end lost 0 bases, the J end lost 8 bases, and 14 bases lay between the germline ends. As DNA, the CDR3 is TGCGCCAGCAGCTTGGATCGGTTCCAGGGAGGCTACACCTTC. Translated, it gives CASSLDRFQGGYTF.

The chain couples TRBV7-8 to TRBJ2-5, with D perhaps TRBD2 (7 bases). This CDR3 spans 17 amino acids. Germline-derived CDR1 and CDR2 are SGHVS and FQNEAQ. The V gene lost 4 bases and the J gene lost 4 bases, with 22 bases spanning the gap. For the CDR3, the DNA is TGTGCCAGCAGCTCACCCCTAGGGGGGGGGCCGGGAGAGACCCAGTACTTC. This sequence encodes CASSSPLGGGPGETQYF.

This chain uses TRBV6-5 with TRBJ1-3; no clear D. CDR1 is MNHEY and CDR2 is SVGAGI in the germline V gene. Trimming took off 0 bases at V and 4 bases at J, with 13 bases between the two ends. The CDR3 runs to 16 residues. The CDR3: CASSYSTTRGGNTIYF. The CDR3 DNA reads TGTGCCAGCAGTTACTCGACCACCCGAGGCGGAAACACCATATATTTT.

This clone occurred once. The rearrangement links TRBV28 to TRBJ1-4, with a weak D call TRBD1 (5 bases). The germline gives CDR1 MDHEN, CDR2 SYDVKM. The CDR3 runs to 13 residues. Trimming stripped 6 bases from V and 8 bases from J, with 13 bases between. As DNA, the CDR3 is TGTGCCAGCAGCTCAGGGTTAAAGGAAAAACTGTTTTTT. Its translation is CASSSGLKEKLFF.